A selection of T cell receptor beta chains follows, all from one sample in a study of T cell responses to AZD1222 COVID-19 vaccine. Measured with immunoSEQ multiplex PCR; TCRdb has only the in-frame clones, and not every one. The data show approximately 110,000 clones, 89% seen once. This material consisted of peripheral blood, taken on day 0 of AZD1222 vaccination. Every receptor here comes from an adult in good health. Both conserved end residues are part of each CDR3. Each record gives: clone size, V gene, D gene, J gene, CDR3 DNA, CDR3 protein. The D gene is left open where the match is weak. A clone size is listed for some rows: how often the clone was seen (once, few, many), or a class if it is expanded.

clone_size: -; v_call: TRBV29-1; d_call: TRBD1; j_call: TRBJ1-1; cdr3_nt: TGCAGCGTCGTCAGGGGGGCTATGAACACTGAAGCTTTCTTT; cdr3_aa: CSVVRGAMNTEAFF
clone_size: once; v_call: TRBV15; d_call: -; j_call: TRBJ1-1; cdr3_nt: TGTGCCACCAGCAGAGATCCTGACAGTTGGGTCACTGAAGCTTTCTTT; cdr3_aa: CATSRDPDSWVTEAFF
clone_size: -; v_call: TRBV5-1; d_call: -; j_call: TRBJ2-2; cdr3_nt: TGCGCCAGCAGCTCCGGGACGCAGAACACCGGGGAGCTGTTTTTT; cdr3_aa: CASSSGTQNTGELFF
clone_size: few; v_call: TRBV7-8; d_call: TRBD1; j_call: TRBJ1-4; cdr3_nt: TGTGCCAGCAGCTCCCAGGGGGCGGGAACTAATGAAAAACTGTTTTTT; cdr3_aa: CASSSQGAGTNEKLFF
clone_size: -; v_call: TRBV6-5; d_call: -; j_call: TRBJ1-4; cdr3_nt: TGTGCCAGCTTGGGCAGGGTCGGTGAAAAACTGTTTTTT; cdr3_aa: CASLGRVGEKLFF
clone_size: -; v_call: TRBV4-3; d_call: -; j_call: TRBJ2-5; cdr3_nt: TGCGCCAGCAGCCTTGGGACCGCCGTACTACAAGAGACCCAGTACTTC; cdr3_aa: CASSLGTAVLQETQYF
clone_size: -; v_call: TRBV4-1; d_call: -; j_call: TRBJ2-6; cdr3_nt: TGCGCCAGCAGCCAGAGCGGCTACTCTGGGGCCAACGTCCTGACTTTC; cdr3_aa: CASSQSGYSGANVLTF
clone_size: -; v_call: TRBV30; d_call: TRBD2; j_call: TRBJ2-4; cdr3_nt: TGTGCCTGGAGTGGGACTAGCGGAGGGTATGGCAAAAACATTCAGTACTTC; cdr3_aa: CAWSGTSGGYGKNIQYF
clone_size: -; v_call: TRBV27; d_call: TRBD1; j_call: TRBJ1-2; cdr3_nt: TGTGCCAGCAGGGCAAGGGGACAGGGGATAGTAGGAGGTGGCTACACCTTC; cdr3_aa: CASRARGQGIVGGGYTF
clone_size: -; v_call: TRBV9; d_call: -; j_call: TRBJ2-2; cdr3_nt: TGTGCCAGCAGCGCAATGGGGGGCCCGGACACCGGGGAGCTGTTTTTT; cdr3_aa: CASSAMGGPDTGELFF
clone_size: -; v_call: TRBV28; d_call: -; j_call: TRBJ1-2; cdr3_nt: TGTGCCAGCAGTTCGGAAGGAGACCTCTATGGCTACACCTTC; cdr3_aa: CASSSEGDLYGYTF
clone_size: -; v_call: TRBV7-8; d_call: -; j_call: TRBJ1-3; cdr3_nt: TGTGCCAGCAGGAAACGGGGATCTGGAAACACCATATATTTT; cdr3_aa: CASRKRGSGNTIYF
clone_size: -; v_call: TRBV5-1; d_call: -; j_call: TRBJ2-7; cdr3_nt: TGCGCCAGCAGTGATCACTACGAGCAGTACTTC; cdr3_aa: CASSDHYEQYF
clone_size: -; v_call: TRBV6-5; d_call: -; j_call: TRBJ1-5; cdr3_nt: TGTGCCAGCAGGGACAGCTACAATCAGCCCCAGCATTTT; cdr3_aa: CASRDSYNQPQHF
clone_size: -; v_call: TRBV30; d_call: -; j_call: TRBJ2-1; cdr3_nt: TGTGCCTGGAAGGTCTTGGAGAGCTCCTACAATGAGCAGTTCTTC; cdr3_aa: CAWKVLESSYNEQFF
clone_size: -; v_call: TRBV10-3; d_call: -; j_call: TRBJ2-6; cdr3_nt: TGTGCCATCAGTGGAGGGGCTGGGGCCAACGTCCTGACTTTC; cdr3_aa: CAISGGAGANVLTF
clone_size: -; v_call: TRBV5-6; d_call: TRBD1; j_call: TRBJ1-5; cdr3_nt: TGTGCCAGCAGCTTCCAACAGGGGGTCCACAATCAGCCCCAGCATTTT; cdr3_aa: CASSFQQGVHNQPQHF
clone_size: few; v_call: TRBV19; d_call: TRBD1; j_call: TRBJ2-7; cdr3_nt: TGTGCCAGTTCGACTACCGGGACAGGGGGAACCTACGAGCAGTACTTC; cdr3_aa: CASSTTGTGGTYEQYF
clone_size: -; v_call: TRBV5-1; d_call: -; j_call: TRBJ1-6; cdr3_nt: TGCGCCAGCAGCTTGGCCACGGGTTCCTATAATTCACCCCTCCACTTT; cdr3_aa: CASSLATGSYNSPLHF
clone_size: -; v_call: TRBV6-2/TRBV6-3; d_call: -; j_call: TRBJ2-2; cdr3_nt: TGTGCCAGCAGTGGCCTGGCCGGCCACCGACGTACCAGGGGTCACACCGGGGAGCTGTTTTTT; cdr3_aa: CASSGLAGHRRTRGHTGELFF
clone_size: -; v_call: TRBV28; d_call: -; j_call: TRBJ2-3; cdr3_nt: TGTGCCAGCAGTTTATTGGGGACAGATACGCAGTATTTT; cdr3_aa: CASSLLGTDTQYF
clone_size: few; v_call: TRBV5-4; d_call: TRBD2; j_call: TRBJ2-5; cdr3_nt: TGTGCCAGCAGCCCAAACCCGGGACTAAGTTTAGAGACCCAGTACTTC; cdr3_aa: CASSPNPGLSLETQYF
clone_size: -; v_call: TRBV4-1; d_call: TRBD2; j_call: TRBJ2-7; cdr3_nt: TGCGCCAGCAGCCAGAGTAGCGGGGGGTCTACCTACGAGCAGTACTTC; cdr3_aa: CASSQSSGGSTYEQYF
clone_size: -; v_call: TRBV7-8; d_call: -; j_call: TRBJ2-7; cdr3_nt: TGTGCCAGCAGCTTTAGCGGAATTGACGAGCAGTACTTC; cdr3_aa: CASSFSGIDEQYF